This entry lists 3 T cell receptor beta chains sequenced from one sample in a study of T cells after yellow fever vaccination. TCRdb fed the 5' RACE reads into MiXCR, producing one record per CDR3 protein. Among hundreds of thousands of distinct CDR3 sequences listed, roughly 21% were seen once. The material was PBMCs, obtained 15 days after the yellow fever booster vaccination. Receptors were obtained from a man aged 25-40 years who received the YFV17D yellow fever vaccine.

The chain uses TRBV7-2 and TRBJ2-1; tentatively, D is TRBD2 (5 bases). Germline V CDR1 and CDR2: SGHTA, FQGNSA. This CDR3 comprises 14 residues. CDR3 residues: CSTSRAGNYNEQFF. CDR3 bases: TGTTCCACCTCACGTGCCGGGAACTACAATGAGCAGTTCTTC.

This clonotype was seen only a few times. The gene calls are TRBV7-9 and TRBJ2-1; no firm D call. In germline, CDR1 is SEHNR, CDR2 FQNEAQ (reference sequence). The V gene lost 4 bases and the J gene lost 2 bases, with 9 bases spanning the gap. The CDR3 has 14 amino acids. This chain's CDR3 is CASSSSPPYNEQFF. The CDR3 DNA sequence: TGTGCCAGCAGCTCCTCCCCGCCCTACAATGAGCAGTTCTTC.

The rearrangement uses TRBV12-3 or TRBV12-4 and TRBJ2-7; 8 positions agree with TRBD1. The trim removed 5 bases at V and 1 base at J, leaving 7 bases unmatched. This CDR3 is built from 15 residues. Here the CDR3 DNA reads TGTGCCAGCAGTCTAAAACGGGACAGGTCCTACGAGCAGTACTTC. This encodes CASSLKRDRSYEQYF.